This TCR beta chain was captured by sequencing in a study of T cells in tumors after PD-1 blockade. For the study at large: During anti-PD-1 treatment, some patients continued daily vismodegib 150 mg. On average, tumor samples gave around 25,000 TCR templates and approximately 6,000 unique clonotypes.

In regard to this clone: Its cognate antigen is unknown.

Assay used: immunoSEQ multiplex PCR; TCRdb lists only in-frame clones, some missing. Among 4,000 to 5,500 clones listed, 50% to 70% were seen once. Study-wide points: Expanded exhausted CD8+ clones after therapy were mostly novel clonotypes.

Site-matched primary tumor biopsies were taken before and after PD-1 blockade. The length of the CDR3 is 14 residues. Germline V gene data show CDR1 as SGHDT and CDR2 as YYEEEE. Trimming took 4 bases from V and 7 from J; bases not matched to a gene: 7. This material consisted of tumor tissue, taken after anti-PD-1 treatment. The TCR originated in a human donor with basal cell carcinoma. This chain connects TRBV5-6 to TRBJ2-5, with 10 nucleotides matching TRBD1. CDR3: CASSLGQGGATQYF. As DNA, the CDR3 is TGTGCCAGCAGCCTTGGACAGGGGGGAGCGACCCAGTACTTC.